Below are 22 T cell receptor beta chains sequenced from a single sample in a study of cytomegalovirus exposure and HLA in healthy donors. The PCR was carried out with 60 Vbeta primers and 13 Jbeta primers. TCRdb's table, derived via immunoSEQ multiplex PCR, lists solely in-frame clones and lacks some. The sample yields about 60,000 clones, around 73% seen once. The sequenced sample was PBMCs. The receptors here all came from a man aged 45 to 65 in good health and CMV-seronegative.

This clone has only one observation. This chain connects TRBV28 to TRBJ1-2; 7 bases are a match to TRBD1. Unmatched junction bases numbered 3, after V lost 8 bases and J lost 0 bases. The CDR3 consists of 13 residues. Germline V lookup: CDR1 MDHEN, CDR2 SYDVKM. The CDR3 bases are TGTGCCAGCGACGGACAGGCTAACTATGGCTACACCTTC. Amino acids: CASDGQANYGYTF.

This rearrangement joins TRBV19 to TRBJ1-6, with 9 bases fitting TRBD1. With V trimmed by 3 bases and J by 10 bases, 10 bases remained unmatched. The CDR3 has 16 residues. CDR1 is LNHDA and CDR2 is SQIVND in the germline V gene (reference sequence). The CDR3 DNA reads TGTGCCAGTAGTATTGAACAGGGGGCTAAGCAGTCACCCCTCCACTTT. This translates into CASSIEQGAKQSPLHF.

This clone was seen a handful of times. For the CDR3, the DNA is TGTGCCAGCAGGGGGACAGGGGATACTGAAGCTTTCTTT. Translated, it gives CASRGTGDTEAFF. V is TRBV25-1 and J is TRBJ1-1; 10 nucleotides align to TRBD1. The V gene's germline CDR1 is MGHDK and CDR2 SYGVNS. V gave up 6 bases and J gave up 5 bases; unmatched junction bases: 3. The CDR3 spans 13 residues.

CDR3 in amino acids: CASSLRELVGQTIGNTIYF. Written as DNA, the CDR3 is TGTGCCAGCAGCTTAAGGGAGTTGGTGGGACAGACGATAGGAAACACCATATATTTT. The chain combines TRBV7-9 with TRBJ1-3; 7 bases map to TRBD1. This CDR3 region has 19 residues. In germline, CDR1 is SEHNR, CDR2 FQNEAQ (reference sequence). The J segment lost 4 bases and the V segment lost 2 bases, leaving 17 bases of the junction unmatched.

This clone was counted a single time. The chain employs TRBV27 and TRBJ2-5, with a tentative D call TRBD1 (6 bases). The V and J ends lost 3 bases and 1 base respectively, with 9 bases between them. This CDR3 contains 14 residues. In germline, CDR1 is MNHEY, CDR2 SMNVEV (reference sequence). DNA of the CDR3: TGTGCCAGCAGTTTTTGGGGGCCCCAAGAGACCCAGTACTTC. Amino acids: CASSFWGPQETQYF.

This chain connects TRBV30 to TRBJ2-1; possibly TRBD2 for D (5 bases). V lost 8 bases and J 0 bases, leaving 17 bases between the germline ends. Germline V CDR1 and CDR2: GTSNPN, SVGIG (reference sequence). This CDR3 contains 15 residues. The CDR3 is CARGSRLSSYNEQFF. The DNA for the CDR3 is TGTGCCCGGGGTTCGCGGCTTAGCTCCTACAATGAGCAGTTCTTC.

V and J are TRBV5-1 and TRBJ2-2; 8 nucleotides line up with TRBD1. V lost 0 bases and J lost 1; bases outside the gene matches: 2. The CDR3 length is 16 residues. CDR1 is SGHRS and CDR2 is YFSETQ in the germline V gene. CDR3 nucleotides: TGCGCCAGCAGCTTGGCCGGGACAGGGAACACCGGGGAGCTGTTTTTT. It is translated as CASSLAGTGNTGELFF.

The rearrangement links TRBV29-1 to TRBJ1-2; unclear D gene. CDR1 SQVTM and CDR2 ANQGSEA come from the germline V gene. V was trimmed by 4 bases and J by 4 bases, leaving 10 bases between them. The length of the CDR3 is 12 residues. The CDR3 spells CSVVGVGYGYTF. The DNA for the CDR3 is TGCAGCGTTGTGGGCGTAGGCTATGGCTACACCTTC. Supplemented by reference TRBV29-1 and TRBJ1-2, the full variable domain reads SAVISQKPSRDICQRGTSLTIQCQVDSQVTMMFWYRQQPGQSLTLIATANQGSEATYESGFVIDKFPISRPNLTFSTLTVSNMSPEDSSIYLCSVVGVGYGYTFGSGTRLTVV.

This clone was counted between two and nine times. V and J are TRBV7-6 and TRBJ1-1; 11 bases match TRBD1. From germline, CDR1 is SGHVS and CDR2 FNYEAQ. The CDR3 runs to 20 residues. V lost 1 base to trimming and J lost 3 bases; unmatched junction nucleotides: 16. Here the CDR3 reads CASSLVPPRLDRGLDTEAFF. In DNA form, the CDR3 reads TGTGCCAGCAGCTTAGTCCCTCCTCGGCTGGACAGGGGGCTGGACACTGAAGCTTTCTTT.

The gene calls are TRBV18 and TRBJ2-4; TRBD2 matches 7 bases. J gave up 1 base and V 0 bases, and 6 bases lay outside the gene matches. Germline V CDR1 and CDR2: KGHSH, LQKENI. The CDR3 has 17 amino acids. Here the CDR3 reads CASSPPMGGYAKNIQYF. The CDR3 DNA is TGTGCCAGCTCACCACCGATGGGGGGGTATGCCAAAAACATTCAGTACTTC.

Only a few counts were recorded for this clone. V usage is TRBV7-8 and J usage is TRBJ2-7; 7 bases agree with TRBD1. In germline, CDR1 is SGHVS, CDR2 FQNEAQ. The V gene end was trimmed by 2 bases and the J gene end by 2 bases; junction bases not matched to a gene: 6. The length of the CDR3 is 15 residues. The CDR3 protein is CASSLLRRGTYEQYF. The DNA for the CDR3 is TGTGCCAGCAGCTTACTCCGCAGGGGGACCTACGAGCAGTACTTC.

V is TRBV5-1 and J is TRBJ2-3; 8 positions match TRBD2. Germline V lookup: CDR1 SGHRS, CDR2 YFSETQ. CDR3 length: 16 residues. Trimming took 0 bases from V and 1 from J; bases not matched to a gene: 4. Here the CDR3 DNA reads TGCGCCAGCAGCTTGGTTTCAGCGGGGGGCACAGATACGCAGTATTTT. Its translation is CASSLVSAGGTDTQYF.

This clone was recorded a few times. The genes are TRBV13 and TRBJ2-5, with D tentatively TRBD2 (7 bases). The germline V gene encodes CDR1 PRHDT and CDR2 FYEKMQ (reference sequence). V lost 4 bases, J lost 6 bases, and 15 bases lay in between. CDR3 size: 14 residues. The CDR3 DNA follows: TGTGCCAGCAGCTCACCGGGGGGCGTGAAGACCCAGTACTTC. Encoded protein: CASSSPGGVKTQYF. Together with reference TRBV13 and TRBJ2-5, the CDR3 gives the full variable domain: AAGVIQSPRHLIKEKRETATLKCYPIPRHDTVYWYQQGPGQDPQFLISFYEKMQSDKGSIPDRFSAQQFSDYHSELNMSSLELGDSALYFCASSSPGGVKTQYFGPGTRLLVL.

This chain links TRBV2 with TRBJ2-3; D uncertain. V shed 11 bases and J shed 4 bases, with 16 bases lying between them. Per the germline V gene, CDR1 is SNHLY and CDR2 is FYNNEI. The CDR3 extends over 13 amino acids. CDR3 in DNA: TGTGCCTCAGGCACCCTTCTGGCAGATACGCAGTATTTT. Translated, it gives CASGTLLADTQYF.

This clone was recorded only once. This rearrangement joins TRBV29-1 to TRBJ2-3, with 9 bases fitting TRBD1. V trimming: 7 bases; J trimming: 2 bases; junction bases outside the gene matches: 7. CDR1 is SQVTM, CDR2 ANQGSEA, per germline. The CDR3 covers 14 residues. The CDR3 protein is CSAYRDRDTDTQYF. CDR3 coding DNA: TGCAGCGCATACCGGGACAGGGACACAGATACGCAGTATTTT.

V and J are TRBV18 and TRBJ2-1, with TRBD2 matching over 8 bases. Germline CDR1 and CDR2: KGHSH and LQKENI. Trimming took 3 bases from V and 9 from J; bases not matched to a gene: 10. The CDR3 runs to 15 residues. CDR3 sequence reads: CASSPLTGGPREQFF. The CDR3 DNA reads as TGTGCCAGCTCACCTCTTACGGGGGGGCCACGTGAGCAGTTCTTC.

The chain recombines TRBV25-1 with TRBJ1-2; D not certain. From germline, CDR1 is MGHDK and CDR2 SYGVNS. This CDR3 is built from 16 residues. Trimming stripped 2 bases from V and 1 base from J, with 14 bases between. The CDR3 bases are TGTGCCAGCAGTGAAATCACGCCGGCGGGTAACTATGGCTACACCTTC. This encodes CASSEITPAGNYGYTF.

This clone was counted between two and nine times. This CDR3 is CASSLLPGLNYGYTF. The CDR3 bases are TGTGCCAGCAGCTTATTGCCAGGACTTAACTATGGCTACACCTTC. The rearrangement links TRBV7-3 to TRBJ1-2, with unresolved D. This CDR3 has 15 amino acids. With 2 bases removed from V and 1 base from J, the gap between germline ends came to 11 bases. Germline assignment: CDR1 SGHTA and CDR2 FQGTGA.

The chain employs TRBV27 and TRBJ1-6, with 9 bases identical to TRBD1. Germline assignment: CDR1 MNHEY and CDR2 SMNVEV (reference sequence). This CDR3 contains 13 residues. V lost 7 bases and J lost 14; bases outside the gene matches: 9. Written as DNA, the CDR3 is TGTGCCAGCACCGGACAGGGGCGCAGGTCCCTCCACTTT. Residues: CASTGQGRRSLHF.

The chain uses TRBV13 and TRBJ2-7; D possibly corresponds to TRBD2 (5 bases). Germline V gives CDR1 PRHDT, CDR2 FYEKMQ (reference sequence). This CDR3 has 13 residues. V lost 3 bases and J lost 5, with 11 bases in between. The CDR3 loop reads CASSFGGRHEQYF. In DNA, the CDR3 is TGTGCCAGCAGCTTCGGAGGTAGGCACGAGCAGTACTTC. The full variable domain, rest sourced from reference TRBV13 and TRBJ2-7, is AAGVIQSPRHLIKEKRETATLKCYPIPRHDTVYWYQQGPGQDPQFLISFYEKMQSDKGSIPDRFSAQQFSDYHSELNMSSLELGDSALYFCASSFGGRHEQYFGPGTRLTVT.

The chain combines TRBV9 with TRBJ1-6; 9 bases are a match to TRBD1. The CDR3 is 16 amino acids. Germline CDR1 is SGDLS and CDR2 is YYNGEE. The V segment lost 3 bases and the J segment 9 bases; nucleotides outside the gene matches: 10. Written as DNA, the CDR3 is TGTGCCAGCAGCGCAATAACCGGGACAGGGATTTCACCCCTCCACTTT. This codes for CASSAITGTGISPLHF.

The J gene is TRBJ2-5, the V gene TRBV4-1; no clear D. Between the trimmed V and J ends, which lost 6 bases and 2 bases, there was a span of 4 bases. Germline lookup yields CDR1 MGHRA and CDR2 YSYEKL. The CDR3 is 11 amino acids. The chain's CDR3 is CASSLQETQYF. The CDR3 nucleotides are TGCGCCAGCAGTCTACAAGAGACCCAGTACTTC.